Described below is a single T cell receptor (beta chain) sequence and its context. Its antigen is unidentified. Germline values: CDR1 KGHSH, CDR2 LQKENI. The CDR3 has 15 amino acids. Trimming removed 2 bases from V and 2 bases from J, with 10 bases in between. TCR beta cDNA libraries had unique molecular identifiers. TCRdb reprocessed the PCR reads with MiXCR, giving one entry per CDR3 protein. The table lists a few hundred thousand distinct CDR3 sequences, around a third of them singletons. This sample is part of a study of post-analysis software for immune sequencing data. Findings of the study overall: Elevated frequency relative to controls characterized several TRBV segments in patients, TRBV5-6, TRBV5-1 and TRBV20-1 among them.

Sequencing input: blood. V is TRBV18 and J is TRBJ1-5, with D maybe TRBD1 (5 bases). The origin of this receptor is a girl aged 2 to 17 with multiple sclerosis. The CDR3 protein is CASSPGTQGNQPQHF. The CDR3 DNA sequence: TGTGCCAGCTCACCAGGGACCCAGGGCAATCAGCCCCAGCATTTT.